This TCR beta chain was found in a study of blood T cell repertoires in COVID-19. The wider study: Samples of COVID-19 (acute and convalescent) were obtained from the United States, Italy and Spain. PBMCs, B-cell-depleted T cells, or T cells were the source of the cDNA or gDNA that made up the material.

As processed by the authors: Estimates of nucleated cell counts were drawn from the amplification of reference gene primers. Profiling relied on immunoSEQ multiplex PCR, and the TCRdb table lists in-frame clones only, not all of them. V, J and clone size are those of that table, while D and trimming were read from the DNA. The table records about 57,000 clones, around 76% of them present only once. Sequencing was done on a sample of peripheral blood. The receptor comes from a woman aged 55-70 years with acute or convalescent COVID-19.

The CDR3 DNA is TGTGCCAGCAGCTTGGTTCGGGGGAGGGGTGAAGCTTTCTTT. Translated, it gives CASSLVRGRGEAFF. This chain uses TRBV5-6 with TRBJ1-1; D may be TRBD1 (5 bases). Germline V lookup: CDR1 SGHDT, CDR2 YYEEEE. V lost 0 bases and J 7 bases, leaving 13 bases between the germline ends. The CDR3 covers 14 residues.